The 15 T cell receptor beta chains presented below share a single source sample, sequenced in a study of T cell changes during pregnancy in multiple sclerosis. Profiled with immunoSEQ multiplex PCR; TCRdb holds only in-frame clones, not every one. The sample includes roughly 44,000 clones, approximately 90% of them seen just once. Specimen: CD8+ T cells from peripheral blood mononuclear cells, collected after pregnancy. These receptors were collected from a female donor in good health, enrolled as a control in a pregnancy study.

This sequence joins TRBV11-2 and TRBJ2-3; 8 bases fit TRBD1. The CDR3 is 14 amino acids. The ends lost 5 bases at V and 6 bases at J; junction bases unmatched: 7. Germline loops: CDR1 SGHAT, CDR2 FQNNGV. CDR3 in DNA: TGTGCCAGCAGCAAACAGGGGGAGCTGGATACGCAGTATTTT. As protein: CASSKQGELDTQYF.

The chain employs TRBV4-2 and TRBJ2-3; TRBD2 agrees at 9 bases. Germline V CDR1 and CDR2: LGHNA, YNFKEQ. After removal of 3 bases from V and 7 bases from J, the junction contained 11 bases not matched to a gene. CDR3 length: 16 amino acids. This CDR3 is CASSQARGGARNTQYF. The DNA for the CDR3 is TGTGCCAGCAGCCAGGCTCGCGGGGGGGCGAGGAATACGCAGTATTTT.

The V call is TRBV9, the J call TRBJ1-2; D might be TRBD1 (6 bases). This CDR3 contains 17 residues. With 4 bases removed from V and 4 bases from J, the gap between germline ends came to 23 bases. CDR1 SGDLS and CDR2 YYNGEE come from the germline V gene. CDR3 in amino acids: CASSPSGGRPLVYGYTF. For the CDR3, the DNA is TGTGCCAGCAGCCCTTCCGGGGGGCGCCCCCTGGTCTATGGCTACACCTTC.

The rearrangement uses TRBV28 and TRBJ1-1; 8 nucleotides match TRBD1. Germline values: CDR1 MDHEN, CDR2 SYDVKM. This CDR3 comprises 15 residues. V shed 0 bases and J 1 base; nucleotides not matched to a gene: 1. CDR3 DNA: TGTGCCAGCAGTTTATGGGGACAGGAGAACACTGAAGCTTTCTTT. This encodes CASSLWGQENTEAFF.

The chain joins TRBV11-2 to TRBJ2-7; D perhaps matches TRBD1 (6 bases). V was shortened by 1 base and J by 2 bases, with 12 bases between the two germline ends. Germline CDR1 is SGHAT and CDR2 is FQNNGV. The CDR3 is made up of 15 amino acids. The CDR3, as DNA: TGTGCCAGCAGCTTAGGTGCAGGGGCGGCCTACGAGCAGTACTTC. This sequence encodes CASSLGAGAAYEQYF.

The genes are TRBV7-9 and TRBJ2-1; 9 nucleotides align to TRBD2. V lost 1 base to trimming and J lost 8 bases; unmatched junction nucleotides: 9. The CDR3 sequence is 16 residues long. Per germline, CDR1 SEHNR and CDR2 FQNEAQ (reference sequence). The CDR3 DNA sequence: TGTGCCAGCAGCTTAGAACGTGGCGGGGGGGCAGATGAGCAGTTCTTC. Its protein is CASSLERGGGADEQFF.

The chain has TRBV9 and TRBJ2-5, with D unresolved. V was clipped by 4 bases and J by 2 bases, with 6 bases between them. Per the germline V gene, CDR1 is SGDLS and CDR2 is YYNGEE. The CDR3 is 12 residues long. CDR3 sequence reads: CASSPNQETQYF. CDR3 bases: TGTGCCAGCAGCCCAAATCAAGAGACCCAGTACTTC.

By sample share, this clone is medium-sized. The chain uses TRBV5-4 and TRBJ1-1, with TRBD1 as a possible D gene (6 bases). The CDR3 spans 13 residues. Trimming took 1 base from V and 8 from J, leaving 12 bases between them. The germline gives CDR1 SGHNT, CDR2 YYREEE (reference sequence). For the CDR3, the DNA is TGTGCCAGCAGCTTGTTGATGACAGGCGAAGCTTTCTTT. Protein product: CASSLLMTGEAFF.

This clone is classed as medium-sized (0.01 to 0.1%). Other DNA sequences from this sample encode an identical CDR3 as well. This chain links TRBV29-1 with TRBJ1-2; 8 bases are shared with TRBD1. This CDR3 is built from 13 residues. V dropped 6 bases and J dropped 4; count of bases not matched to a gene: 7. Germline CDR1 reads SQVTM; CDR2 reads ANQGSEA. The CDR3 nucleotides read TGCAGCGTCCTCACAGGGGGAGGCTATGGCTACACCTTC. Residues: CSVLTGGGYGYTF.

The rearrangement links TRBV11-3 to TRBJ2-5; 9 positions agree with TRBD1. V dropped 6 bases and J dropped 4; count of bases not matched to a gene: 6. The CDR3 sequence is 14 residues long. Germline V gene data show CDR1 as SGHNT and CDR2 as YENEEA. The CDR3 sequence is CASSLQGAGETQYF. The CDR3 bases are TGTGCCAGCAGTTTACAGGGGGCCGGAGAGACCCAGTACTTC.

The chain employs TRBV9 and TRBJ2-1; possibly TRBD1 or TRBD2 for D (6 bases each). Germline V gives CDR1 SGDLS, CDR2 YYNGEE. With 8 bases removed from V and 8 bases from J, the gap between germline ends came to 20 bases. The CDR3 covers 14 residues. CDR3 nucleotides: TGTGCCAGTAGCAGGGGCGGGGAGAGGTATGAGCAGTTCTTC. Translating it yields CASSRGGERYEQFF. Using reference TRBV9 and TRBJ2-1 for the parts outside the CDR3, the full variable domain is DSGVTQTPKHLITATGQRVTLRCSPRSGDLSVYWYQQSLDQGLQFLIQYYNGEERAKGNILERFSAQQFPDLHSELNLSSLELGDSALYFCASSRGGERYEQFFGPGTRLTVL.

The CDR3 is CASSGGTGGSNYGYTF. The CDR3 region has the DNA TGTGCCAGCAGCGGGGGGACAGGGGGTTCTAACTATGGCTACACCTTC. This sequence joins TRBV9 and TRBJ1-2, with TRBD1 matching over 11 bases. CDR1 is SGDLS, CDR2 YYNGEE, per germline. V gave up 3 bases and J gave up 0 bases; unmatched junction bases: 4. This CDR3 comprises 16 residues.

The J gene is TRBJ2-7, the V gene TRBV27; D is uncertain. The ends were cut back, 3 bases at V and 3 bases at J, with 15 bases in the middle. Germline V gene sequence: CDR1 MNHEY, CDR2 SMNVEV (reference sequence). This CDR3 is 15 amino acids long. CDR3 sequence reads: CASSFTESNYYEQYF. DNA for the CDR3: TGTGCCAGCAGTTTTACCGAGTCGAATTACTACGAGCAGTACTTC.

V usage is TRBV15 and J usage is TRBJ1-5; no reliable D call. Germline CDR1 is LNHNV and CDR2 is YYDKDF (reference sequence). CDR3 size: 13 residues. Trimming removed 5 bases from V and 3 bases from J, with 8 bases in between. This chain's CDR3 is CATSQAINQPQHF. Written as DNA, the CDR3 is TGTGCCACCAGCCAGGCCATCAATCAGCCCCAGCATTTT.

The chain links TRBV5-5 to TRBJ1-2; 8 bases agree with TRBD1. The germline CDR1 and CDR2 sequences are SGHKS and YYEKEE (reference sequence). The CDR3 spans 15 residues. V gave up 0 bases and J gave up 6 bases; unmatched junction bases: 7. The CDR3 loop is CASSLETGGLDGYTF. The CDR3 bases are TGTGCCAGCAGCTTGGAAACAGGGGGACTGGATGGCTACACCTTC.